These 10 T cell receptor beta chains share one sample of origin, sequenced in a study of regulatory T cells in long-lasting Graves disease. iRepertoire HTBI primers and Arm-PCR of CDR3 regions built TCR beta libraries. TCRdb called the multiplex PCR reads again in MiXCR, with one record for every CDR3 protein. The repertoire holds fewer than 650,000 distinct CDR3 sequences, with 16% as singletons. Time point: newly diagnosed GD, antithyroid drugs for less than 3 months. Construction of the TCR library relied on RNA isolated from PBMCs. These sequences were also reported in another study, on T cells in Graves' hyperthyroidism and ophthalmopathy.

Sequencing was performed on peripheral blood mononuclear cells (PBMCs), taken at new diagnosis, from a patient treated with antithyroid drugs. Receptor source: a woman aged 25 to 39 with Graves disease.

This clonotype showed up many times. This chain joins TRBV20-1 and TRBJ1-1; D unresolved. This CDR3 is 13 amino acids long. The ends were cut back, 1 base at V and 4 bases at J, with 10 bases in the middle. Germline values: CDR1 DFQATT, CDR2 SNEGSKA (reference sequence). The CDR3 reads CSARVRAPTEAFF. In nucleotides, the CDR3 is TGCAGTGCTAGAGTTAGAGCTCCCACTGAAGCTTTCTTT.

This clonotype has a handful of counts. The chain is built from TRBV20-1 and TRBJ1-5, with D maybe TRBD1 (6 bases). The germline V gene encodes CDR1 DFQATT and CDR2 SNEGSKA (reference sequence). This CDR3 is built from 14 residues. Between the trimmed V and J ends, which lost 5 bases and 9 bases, there was a span of 20 bases. CDR3 sequence (DNA): TGCAGTGCTCAAGTAGCAGGGGCCGGGCTGCCCCAGCATTTT. This encodes CSAQVAGAGLPQHF.

This clonotype was seen only a few times. The chain uses TRBV7-9 and TRBJ2-5; the match to TRBD1 covers 12 bases. J was trimmed by 2 bases and V by 2 bases; bases with no gene match: 6. Germline-derived CDR1 and CDR2 are SEHNR and FQNEAQ (reference sequence). CDR3 length: 17 residues. For the CDR3, the DNA is TGTGCCAGCAGCTTAAAAGGGACAGGGGGCAGTCAAGAGACCCAGTACTTC. Amino acids: CASSLKGTGGSQETQYF. Filled out from reference TRBV7-9 and TRBJ2-5, the complete variable domain reads DTGVSQNPRHKITKRGQNVTFRCDPISEHNRLYWYRQTLGQGPEFLTYFQNEAQLEKSRLLSDRFSAERPKGSFSTLEIQRTEQGDSAMYLCASSLKGTGGSQETQYFGPGTRLLVL.

This clonotype was recorded only once. The chain recombines TRBV12-3 or TRBV12-4 with TRBJ1-2, with TRBD1 as a possible D gene (6 bases). This CDR3 has 17 residues. Trimming pared 5 bases from V and 3 bases from J, leaving 22 bases between. CDR3 loop: CASSPVREGVYDYGYTF. CDR3 sequence (DNA): TGTGCCAGCAGTCCTGTCCGTGAGGGGGTGTATGACTATGGCTACACCTTC.

The rearrangement links TRBV20-1 to TRBJ1-1; D unclear. The V end was cut by 5 bases, the J end by 8 bases, with 9 bases between. The CDR3 runs to 10 residues. The germline gives CDR1 DFQATT, CDR2 SNEGSKA (reference sequence). CDR3: CSAWFHEAFF. The CDR3 DNA follows: TGCAGTGCTTGGTTTCACGAAGCTTTCTTT.

This rearrangement joins TRBV30 to TRBJ1-2; D call uncertain. CDR1 and CDR2 from the germline V gene are GTSNPN and SVGIG (reference sequence). The CDR3 consists of 11 residues. Trimming took 0 bases from V and 7 from J, leaving 6 bases between them. This CDR3 is CAWSVFLGYTF. The CDR3 DNA sequence: TGTGCCTGGAGTGTTTTCCTTGGCTACACCTTC.

The chain joins TRBV5-1 to TRBJ2-3; D gene ambiguous. V was trimmed by 2 bases and J by 4 bases, leaving 8 bases between them. Germline V gene data show CDR1 as SGHRS and CDR2 as YFSETQ. The CDR3 is 13 residues long. CDR3 nucleotides: TGCGCCAGCAGCTTCGCGGTGGCAGATACGCAGTATTTT. Translated: CASSFAVADTQYF.

This clonotype was observed a few times. This chain joins TRBV28 and TRBJ1-4; no clear D. Trimming took 3 bases from V and 11 from J, leaving 22 bases between them. The CDR3 covers 16 residues. CDR1 is MDHEN, CDR2 SYDVKM, per germline. Written as DNA, the CDR3 is TGTGCCAGCAGTTTCCAGCCGAACGTGGTCACAGTGAAACTGTTTTTT. Protein sequence: CASSFQPNVVTVKLFF.

The genes are TRBV20-1 and TRBJ2-4, with 7 positions matching TRBD2. The CDR3 consists of 15 residues. From germline, CDR1 is DFQATT and CDR2 SNEGSKA (reference sequence). V dropped 1 base and J dropped 2; count of bases not matched to a gene: 5. CDR3 sequence (DNA): TGCAGTGCTAGAGCGGCGGGAGTTACCAAAAACATTCAGTACTTC. Protein: CSARAAGVTKNIQYF.

In its sample, this clonotype was seen many times. The chain has TRBV12-3 or TRBV12-4 and TRBJ1-2; unclear D gene. This CDR3 comprises 13 residues. V gave up 2 bases and J gave up 5 bases, with 9 bases separating them. CDR3 loop: CASSLSRAYGYTF. In DNA, the CDR3 is TGTGCCAGCAGTTTATCACGGGCGTATGGCTACACCTTC.